These T cell receptor beta chains were read from a single sample in a study of cytomegalovirus exposure and HLA in healthy donors. This table comes from immunoSEQ multiplex PCR, and its TCRdb copy is limited to in-frame clones, with some not included. The sample lists nearly 200,000 clones, about 76% seen once, with more than 0.35% in the top ten. Sample: PBMCs. These receptors came from a male donor in good health and CMV-seropositive. CDR3s include the opening cysteine and the closing phenylalanine or tryptophan. The order of the fields is CDR3 DNA, CDR3 protein, V gene, J gene, clone size, D gene. A D gene is named only where the DNA matches it firmly. Size values are once, few and many counts, or a class for expanded clones, and some rows have none.

DNA: TGTGCCAGCAGTTCCATAGTAACCCTCCCCATAGATACGCAGTATTTT
CDR3: CASSSIVTLPIDTQYF
V: TRBV7-2
J: TRBJ2-3
size: once
D: -

DNA: TGTGCCAGCAGCCAGATTACCGGGACAGGGGTCCTGGTGACCCAGTACTTC
CDR3: CASSQITGTGVLVTQYF
V: TRBV5-4
J: TRBJ2-5
size: -
D: TRBD1

DNA: TGTGCCAGCAGTTCTTCCCAACCCCTACTTCGGACAGGTCAATATCAGCCCCAGCATTTT
CDR3: CASSSSQPLLRTGQYQPQHF
V: TRBV28
J: TRBJ1-5
size: -
D: TRBD1

DNA: TGTGCCAGCACCGGGGGGGGGACCCTGAGAACTGAAGCTTTCTTT
CDR3: CASTGGGTLRTEAFF
V: TRBV2
J: TRBJ1-1
size: -
D: -

DNA: TGTGGCCGGGAGTTTTCCACGTCGGGCGAGCAGTACTTC
CDR3: CGREFSTSGEQYF
V: TRBV25-1
J: TRBJ2-7
size: -
D: -

DNA: TGCGCCAGCAGCCCCCGTCCCGGGACAGGGTTGAACACTGAAGCTTTCTTT
CDR3: CASSPRPGTGLNTEAFF
V: TRBV5-1
J: TRBJ1-1
size: -
D: TRBD1

DNA: TGTGCCAGCAGCCAGGGGGACAGGGTACGCTACACCTTC
CDR3: CASSQGDRVRYTF
V: TRBV7-8
J: TRBJ1-2
size: few
D: TRBD1

DNA: TGCGCCAGCAGCTTCCAGCGGGACACCGGGGAGCTGTTTTTT
CDR3: CASSFQRDTGELFF
V: TRBV5-1
J: TRBJ2-2
size: -
D: -

DNA: TGTGCCAGCAGCCGCCAGGGGGAAACGGAGCAGTACTTC
CDR3: CASSRQGETEQYF
V: TRBV7-9
J: TRBJ2-7
size: -
D: TRBD1

DNA: TGTGCCAGCAGTTTAATGCAGGGGAGCTACGAGCAGTACTTC
CDR3: CASSLMQGSYEQYF
V: TRBV28
J: TRBJ2-7
size: -
D: -

DNA: TGCGCCAGCAGCTCCGACAGCCCTACCTATGGCTACACCTTC
CDR3: CASSSDSPTYGYTF
V: TRBV5-1
J: TRBJ1-2
size: -
D: -

DNA: TGTGCCAGCAGTTACTTTGCTACCACTTTGAACACTGAAGCTTTCTTT
CDR3: CASSYFATTLNTEAFF
V: TRBV6-5
J: TRBJ1-1
size: -
D: -

DNA: TGTGCCAGCAGCTCTGGACTCGCCGCCAAAAACATTCAGTACTTC
CDR3: CASSSGLAAKNIQYF
V: TRBV7-2
J: TRBJ2-4
size: -
D: -

DNA: TGTGCCAGTAGTATAGAAGGGGAACGCAATCAGCCCCAGCATTTT
CDR3: CASSIEGERNQPQHF
V: TRBV19
J: TRBJ1-5
size: -
D: -

DNA: TGTGCCAGCAGCTTAGCTGCGGCAGGGGGCCAAGAGACCCAGTACTTC
CDR3: CASSLAAAGGQETQYF
V: TRBV7-6
J: TRBJ2-5
size: -
D: TRBD1

DNA: TGTGCCTGGAGTGTAGGGGGTGGGGAAACAGATACGCAGTATTTT
CDR3: CAWSVGGGETDTQYF
V: TRBV30
J: TRBJ2-3
size: few
D: -

DNA: TGTGCCAGCAGTTTGGGAGGGTGGGCCTTAGATCAGCCCCAGCATTTT
CDR3: CASSLGGWALDQPQHF
V: TRBV27
J: TRBJ1-5
size: -
D: -

DNA: TGTGCCAGCAGCGTAGGAGGAGGGACGTATGGCTACACCTTC
CDR3: CASSVGGGTYGYTF
V: TRBV9
J: TRBJ1-2
size: few
D: -

DNA: TGTGCCACCAGCAGAGTCGCAGATACGCAGTATTTT
CDR3: CATSRVADTQYF
V: TRBV15
J: TRBJ2-3
size: -
D: -

DNA: TGTGCCAGCAGCCCGGGACAGGGGATCTACAATGAGCAGTTCTTC
CDR3: CASSPGQGIYNEQFF
V: TRBV7-9
J: TRBJ2-1
size: -
D: TRBD1

DNA: TGTGCCAGCAGCTTGAGGGCAGGGGTGGGCTATGGCTACACCTTC
CDR3: CASSLRAGVGYGYTF
V: TRBV5-6
J: TRBJ1-2
size: -
D: -

DNA: TGTGCCAGTAACGATGGCGGGGGGGAAACAGATACGCAGTATTTT
CDR3: CASNDGGGETDTQYF
V: TRBV9
J: TRBJ2-3
size: few
D: TRBD2

DNA: TGTGCTAGCAGCTCGACTAGCGGGACAGATACGCAGTATTTT
CDR3: CASSSTSGTDTQYF
V: TRBV7-7
J: TRBJ2-3
size: -
D: TRBD2

DNA: TGTGCCAGTAATTTCGGGACACAGAACACTGAAGCTTTCTTT
CDR3: CASNFGTQNTEAFF
V: TRBV19
J: TRBJ1-1
size: -
D: -